This passage covers 21 T cell receptor beta chains from one sample sequenced in a study of blood T cell repertoires in COVID-19. TCRdb keeps only in-frame clones here, not all; method: immunoSEQ multiplex PCR. Among approximately 200,000 clones listed, approximately 85% were seen once. Sequencing was done on a sample of PBMCs or T cells enriched from blood (not recorded which). The receptors derive from a man in his forties who had recovered from COVID-19.

This rearrangement joins TRBV5-6 to TRBJ1-2; 8 bases match TRBD1. The CDR3 contains 16 residues. Germline-derived CDR1 and CDR2 are SGHDT and YYEEEE. V shed 3 bases, J shed 2 bases, and the junction held 9 bases outside the gene matches. The CDR3 coding sequence is TGTGCCAGCAGCTCCCCGAGGGCAGGGGGCAACTATGGCTACACCTTC. Its protein product is CASSSPRAGGNYGYTF.

The V call is TRBV29-1, the J call TRBJ1-1; perhaps TRBD1 as D (6 bases). Germline loops: CDR1 SQVTM, CDR2 ANQGSEA. The CDR3 spans 13 residues. V was trimmed by 4 bases and J by 1 base, leaving 10 bases between them. CDR3 sequence reads: CSVAGQRNTEAFF. CDR3 bases: TGCAGCGTTGCCGGACAGAGGAACACTGAAGCTTTCTTT.

This rearrangement joins TRBV28 to TRBJ1-4, with 7 bases lining up with TRBD1. CDR1 is MDHEN, CDR2 SYDVKM, per germline. This CDR3 region has 16 residues. V dropped 5 bases and J dropped 5; count of bases not matched to a gene: 11. This CDR3 reads CASSPHRQGRNEKLFF. Written as DNA, the CDR3 is TGTGCCAGCAGTCCCCACCGACAGGGACGAAATGAAAAACTGTTTTTT.

V is TRBV19 and J is TRBJ2-1, with TRBD2 identical over 8 bases. Germline CDR1 and CDR2: LNHDA and SQIVND (reference sequence). The CDR3 contains 19 residues. V lost 2 bases, J lost 2 bases, and 14 bases stayed unmatched. Written as DNA, the CDR3 is TGTGCCAGTAGTATACATCGTCCCCTTACGGGAGGGGCCTACAATGAGCAGTTCTTC. Its translation: CASSIHRPLTGGAYNEQFF.

The chain links TRBV5-1 to TRBJ1-3, with 9 bases matching TRBD1. Losses at the gene ends were 4 bases for V and 2 bases for J; bases not matched to a gene: 7. Germline V lookup: CDR1 SGHRS, CDR2 YFSETQ. CDR3 size: 16 residues. The CDR3 protein is CASSLGTGYTGNTIYF. CDR3 in DNA: TGCGCCAGCAGCCTCGGGACAGGGTATACTGGAAACACCATATATTTT.

J is TRBJ2-3 and V is TRBV24-1; 12 bases align to TRBD2. With 4 bases clipped from V and 3 bases from J, the junction kept 4 bases outside the gene matches. From germline, CDR1 is KGHDR and CDR2 SFDVKD. This CDR3 contains 16 residues. CDR3 loop: CATSESGTSGTDTQYF. DNA of the CDR3: TGTGCCACCAGTGAGTCCGGGACTAGCGGGACAGATACGCAGTATTTT.

The rearrangement links TRBV15 to TRBJ1-4; D is unclear. The CDR3 has 13 residues. Trimming cost V 5 bases and J 6 bases, with 10 bases left between them. Germline V lookup: CDR1 LNHNV, CDR2 YYDKDF (reference sequence). The CDR3 region is CATSPGNYEKLFF. The CDR3 DNA is TGTGCCACCAGCCCGGGGAACTATGAAAAACTGTTTTTT.

The rearrangement links TRBV28 to TRBJ2-6, with no clear D. Germline V lookup: CDR1 MDHEN, CDR2 SYDVKM. Between the trimmed V and J ends, which lost 2 bases and 0 bases, there was a span of 11 bases. The CDR3 covers 17 residues. The CDR3, as DNA: TGTGCCAGCAGTTTACGGAGACCGAGCTCTGGGGCCAACGTCCTGACTTTC. This sequence encodes CASSLRRPSSGANVLTF.

The chain has TRBV10-1 and TRBJ2-1, with a possible D match to TRBD1 (6 bases). V was trimmed by 5 bases and J by 5 bases, leaving 16 bases between them. The CDR3 covers 15 residues. The germline V gene encodes CDR1 WNHNN and CDR2 SYGVQD (reference sequence). The CDR3 DNA sequence: TGCGCCAGCAGTCCCAGCTGGACAGTAAACAATGAGCAGTTCTTC. It specifies CASSPSWTVNNEQFF.

This clone was recorded only once. The chain has TRBV11-2 and TRBJ2-2, with a weak D call TRBD1 (6 bases). CDR1 and CDR2 (germline): SGHAT, FQNNGV. This CDR3 contains 14 residues. Trimming took off 5 bases at V and 5 bases at J, with 12 bases between the two ends. CDR3 nucleotides: TGTGCCAGCAGCGCGGACGGACAGACCGGGGAGCTGTTTTTT. This translates into CASSADGQTGELFF.

The V call is TRBV7-3, the J call TRBJ2-1, with TRBD2 matching 11 bases. The V and J ends lost 0 bases and 8 bases, in that order; junction bases with no gene match: 3. Germline values: CDR1 SGHTA, CDR2 FQGTGA. The CDR3 has 15 residues. CDR3 protein: CASSLTSGRADEQFF. Written as DNA, the CDR3 is TGTGCCAGCAGCTTAACTAGCGGGAGGGCCGATGAGCAGTTCTTC. Looking up the rest from reference TRBV7-3 and TRBJ2-1 gives the full variable domain: GAGVSQTPSNKVTEKGKYVELRCDPISGHTALYWYRQSLGQGPEFLIYFQGTGAADDSGLPNDRFFAVRPEGSVSTLKIQRTERGDSAVYLCASSLTSGRADEQFFGPGTRLTVL.

This clone has more than one count but fewer than ten. The chain joins TRBV5-1 to TRBJ2-7; no reliable D call. The V and J ends lost 2 bases and 2 bases respectively, with 14 bases between them. The CDR3 contains 15 residues. CDR1 and CDR2 (germline): SGHRS, YFSETQ. In DNA form, the CDR3 reads TGCGCCAGCAGCTTTAGTGTCGAGGCTGCCTACGAGCAGTACGTC. Its translation is CASSFSVEAAYEQYV.

This clone was counted a single time. The chain combines TRBV4-3 with TRBJ1-2; the D is unclear. Germline V gene lookup returns CDR1 LGHNA and CDR2 YSLEER. The V gene lost 2 bases and the J gene lost 7 bases, with 20 bases spanning the gap. This CDR3 contains 16 residues. CDR3 nucleotide sequence: TGCGCCAGCAGCCAAAAGACGGGATTAGGAATGTTTGGCTACACCTTC. Amino acids: CASSQKTGLGMFGYTF.

This clone was counted a few times. The V call is TRBV12-5, the J call TRBJ1-1; D is possibly TRBD1 (5 bases). The germline gives CDR1 LGHNT, CDR2 FRNRAP. The V gene lost 4 bases and the J gene lost 3 bases, with 12 bases spanning the gap. CDR3 length: 14 residues. As DNA, the CDR3 is TGTGCTAGTGGTTCCAGGGAAAGGGACACTGAAGCTTTCTTT. Its translation is CASGSRERDTEAFF.

DNA for the CDR3: TGTGCCAGCAGTTACTTCGGGGGTGGCTATGGCTACACCTTC. This sequence encodes CASSYFGGGYGYTF. The rearrangement joins TRBV6-2 or TRBV6-3 to TRBJ1-2, with a tentative D call TRBD1 (5 bases). V was trimmed by 1 base and J by 4 bases, leaving 10 bases between them. This CDR3 spans 14 amino acids. Germline loops: CDR1 MNHEY, CDR2 SVGEGT.

V is TRBV19 and J is TRBJ1-1; D is ambiguous. The CDR3 extends over 17 amino acids. The germline V and J ends were trimmed by 5 bases and 1 base, with 20 bases remaining between them. Per the germline V gene, CDR1 is LNHDA and CDR2 is SQIVND (reference sequence). DNA for the CDR3: TGTGCCAGTAGTCTCCCCGGGGTAGGTCTCCGGAACACTGAAGCTTTCTTT. Protein: CASSLPGVGLRNTEAFF.

This clone was observed once. V is TRBV9 and J is TRBJ2-5, with D tentatively TRBD1 (5 bases). From germline, CDR1 is SGDLS and CDR2 YYNGEE. The CDR3 extends over 15 amino acids. Deletions cut 0 bases from V and 5 bases from J, with 14 bases between. The CDR3 protein is CASSVEPGKGETQYF. For the CDR3, the DNA is TGTGCCAGCAGCGTAGAGCCAGGGAAGGGGGAGACCCAGTACTTC.

V usage is TRBV4-2 and J usage is TRBJ2-5; 10 nucleotides line up with TRBD1. From germline, CDR1 is LGHNA and CDR2 YNFKEQ. The CDR3 has 17 amino acids. V dropped 4 bases and J dropped 5; count of bases not matched to a gene: 13. This CDR3 is CASSPGSRGQGYETQYF. The CDR3 region has the DNA TGTGCCAGCAGCCCCGGAAGCAGGGGACAGGGGTATGAGACCCAGTACTTC.

This chain links TRBV30 with TRBJ1-2; 7 positions agree with TRBD1. CDR3 size: 12 residues. V dropped 3 bases and J dropped 9; count of bases not matched to a gene: 7. The germline gives CDR1 GTSNPN, CDR2 SVGIG (reference sequence). The CDR3 DNA sequence: TGTGCCTGGAGAGACAGGGCTCGTAGCTACACCTTC. Protein product: CAWRDRARSYTF.

The V call is TRBV3-1 (or the pseudogene TRBV3-2), the J call TRBJ1-1; no definite D call. Trimming stripped 6 bases from V and 1 base from J, with 12 bases between. The CDR3 has 14 residues. Germline CDR1 and CDR2: LGHDT and YNNKEL (reference sequence). The CDR3 nucleotides are TGTGCCAGCAGTCACTCCGGGAAGAACACTGAAGCTTTCTTT. Protein product: CASSHSGKNTEAFF.

The rearrangement uses TRBV28 and TRBJ2-7; 8 nucleotides align to TRBD1. The V and J ends lost 6 bases and 3 bases, in that order; junction bases with no gene match: 4. The CDR3 loop spans 13 amino acids. Germline values: CDR1 MDHEN, CDR2 SYDVKM. Written as DNA, the CDR3 is TGTGCCAGCAGCGGACAGGGTGTCTACGAGCAGTACTTC. Translating gives CASSGQGVYEQYF.